This TCR beta chain was retrieved from a study of OX40 agonist ivuxolimab in advanced cancers. At the level of the study: A history of anti-PD-1, anti-PD-L1 or anti-CTLA-4 therapy was acceptable, and approximately 40% had some.

The CDR3 consists of 12 residues. Trimming took off 6 bases at V and 6 bases at J, with 8 bases between the two ends. Germline V CDR1 and CDR2: LNHDA, SQIVND (reference sequence). General study results and limits: Average numbers of expanded clones were greater in CD8+ T cells than in CD4+.

About this clone: The antigen is not known.

Profiling relied on immunoSEQ multiplex PCR, and the TCRdb table lists in-frame clones only, not all of them. In the table there are roughly 92,000 clones, around 90% of which are singletons. The V and J genes are TRBV19 and TRBJ2-2; TRBD2 is a possible D gene (5 bases). The receptor was isolated from an adult with an advanced solid tumor such as melanoma, head and neck, liver or kidney cancer. The sequences come from CD4+ or CD8+ T cells sorted from blood, collected in a trial of the OX40 agonist ivuxolimab. The CDR3 spells CASSTRAGELFF. The DNA for the CDR3 is TGTGCCAGTAGCACGCGGGCCGGGGAGCTGTTTTTT.